This T cell receptor (beta chain) originates from a study of cytomegalovirus exposure and HLA in healthy donors. There are a few counts of this clone. Its antigen remains unknown. Study results and limitations: The dataset shows that most TCR sequences were rare, while some public TCRs occurred in many donors.

The study ran its PCR with 60 Vbeta and 13 Jbeta primers. Clones were sequenced by immunoSEQ multiplex PCR, and TCRdb holds only the in-frame ones, with some missing. The data show roughly 40,000 clones, over 70% seen once. The length of the CDR3 is 14 residues. With 4 bases removed from V and 5 bases from J, the gap between germline ends came to 13 bases. CDR1 MNHEY and CDR2 SMNVEV come from the germline V gene (reference sequence). This receptor was identified in a man between 50 and 59 years old in good health and CMV-seronegative. The V and J genes are TRBV27 and TRBJ2-3; TRBD2 might be the D (7 bases). The material sequenced was PBMCs. Here the CDR3 reads CASSSRGGKDTQYF. CDR3 DNA sequence: TGTGCCAGCAGTTCAAGGGGGGGGAAAGATACGCAGTATTTT.